A single sample gave rise to the 27 T cell receptor beta chains below, sequenced in a study of CD8 T cells in Susac syndrome. The authors reverse transcribed roughly 0.5 to 1 ug RNA with random hexamers. Via MiXCR, TCRdb re-called the immunoSEQ multiplex PCR reads, giving one row per CDR3 protein. The data show under 200,000 distinct CDR3 sequences, 90% to 97% seen once. The sequenced sample consisted of CD4+ T cells from PBMCs. The receptors originated from a human donor with Susac syndrome.

The chain joins TRBV6-6 to TRBJ2-7, with TRBD1 matching over 9 bases. The germline CDR1 and CDR2 sequences are MNHNY and SVGAGI (reference sequence). This CDR3 has 14 residues. The V gene end was trimmed by 6 bases and the J gene end by 3 bases; junction bases not matched to a gene: 6. CDR3 DNA sequence: TGTGCCAGCAGCGATGGACAGGGGAACTACGAGCAGTACTTC. Translation gives CASSDGQGNYEQYF.

The chain has TRBV20-1 and TRBJ1-2; D gene unclear. CDR1 and CDR2 from the germline V gene are DFQATT and SNEGSKA (reference sequence). Trimming removed 3 bases at V and 3 bases at J, with 8 bases between. The CDR3 is made up of 12 amino acids. CDR3 in amino acids: CSARAADYGYTF. DNA for the CDR3: TGCAGTGCTAGGGCGGCCGACTATGGCTACACCTTC.

The V and J genes are TRBV15 and TRBJ2-1; TRBD2 aligns across 7 bases. Germline V gene sequence: CDR1 LNHNV, CDR2 YYDKDF (reference sequence). CDR3 length: 14 amino acids. Trimming cost V 0 bases and J 8 bases; bases outside gene matches: 4. CDR3 amino acids: CATSREAGKHEQFF. The CDR3 nucleotides are TGTGCCACCAGCAGAGAAGCGGGGAAACATGAGCAGTTCTTC.

CDR3 loop: CSVEAGGAGTGELFF. As DNA, the CDR3 is TGCAGCGTTGAGGCAGGGGGCGCAGGAACCGGGGAGCTGTTTTTT. V is TRBV29-1 and J is TRBJ2-2, with TRBD1 identical over 8 bases. Germline V gene lookup returns CDR1 SQVTM and CDR2 ANQGSEA. The CDR3 sequence is 15 residues long. Unmatched junction bases numbered 8, after V lost 3 bases and J lost 5 bases.

The chain joins TRBV11-1 to TRBJ2-7, with 9 positions matching TRBD1. The CDR3 is 15 residues long. Per germline, CDR1 SGHAT and CDR2 FQDESV (reference sequence). The V and J ends lost 3 bases and 3 bases, in that order; junction bases with no gene match: 6. The DNA for the CDR3 is TGTGCCAGCAGCTTCCTGACAGGGGGTCACTACGAGCAGTACTTC. Protein: CASSFLTGGHYEQYF. Full variable domain (remainder filled in from reference TRBV11-1 and TRBJ2-7): EAEVAQSPRYKITEKSQAVAFWCDPISGHATLYWYRQILGQGPELLVQFQDESVVDDSQLPKDRFSAERLKGVDSTLKIQPAELGDSAMYLCASSFLTGGHYEQYFGPGTRLTVT.

The genes are TRBV29-1 and TRBJ1-5, with D perhaps TRBD1 (6 bases). From germline, CDR1 is SQVTM and CDR2 ANQGSEA. The CDR3 has 15 amino acids. V shed 4 bases and J shed 2 bases, with 15 bases lying between them. CDR3 residues: CSVGGRGPGNQPQHF. DNA of the CDR3: TGCAGCGTTGGGGGGCGGGGGCCGGGCAATCAGCCCCAGCATTTT.

The CDR3 coding sequence is TGTGCCAGCAGCCAAGATTCCCAAACTGAAGCTTTCTTT. Translated, it gives CASSQDSQTEAFF. The genes are TRBV4-2 and TRBJ1-1; D not resolved. In germline, CDR1 is LGHNA, CDR2 YNFKEQ. The CDR3 contains 13 residues. V lost 0 bases and J lost 5, with 7 bases in between.

V and J are TRBV7-2 and TRBJ2-1; 10 positions match TRBD1. The CDR3 extends over 15 amino acids. From germline, CDR1 is SGHTA and CDR2 FQGNSA. The V gene end was trimmed by 6 bases and the J gene end by 7 bases; junction bases not matched to a gene: 9. This CDR3 reads CASRIRQDRGNEQFF. CDR3 DNA: TGTGCCAGCAGAATCAGACAGGACAGGGGGAATGAGCAGTTCTTC.

This chain uses TRBV28 with TRBJ2-7, with TRBD1 identical over 8 bases. This CDR3 has 16 residues. Germline CDR1 is MDHEN and CDR2 is SYDVKM. The V and J ends lost 7 bases and 2 bases, in that order; junction bases with no gene match: 13. CDR3 nucleotide sequence: TGTGCCAGCACCAAGGAAGGGACAGGTGGGGCCTACGAGCAGTACTTC. As protein: CASTKEGTGGAYEQYF.

CDR3: CASGTSGHNEQFF. The CDR3 coding sequence is TGTGCTAGTGGTACTAGCGGGCACAATGAGCAGTTCTTC. V and J are TRBV12-5 and TRBJ2-1; 9 bases fit TRBD2. This CDR3 is built from 13 residues. Trimming cost V 5 bases and J 5 bases; bases outside gene matches: 1. Germline loops: CDR1 LGHNT, CDR2 FRNRAP. Based on the CDR3 plus reference TRBV12-5 and TRBJ2-1, the full variable domain is DARVTQTPRHKVTEMGQEVTMRCQPILGHNTVFWYRQTMMQGLELLAYFRNRAPLDDSGMPKDRFSAEMPDATLATLKIQPSEPRDSAVYFCASGTSGHNEQFFGPGTRLTVL.

The rearrangement links TRBV3-1 to TRBJ2-5; maybe TRBD2 (6 bases). From germline, CDR1 is LGHDT and CDR2 YNNKEL (reference sequence). Trimming stripped 3 bases from V and 7 bases from J, with 18 bases between. This CDR3 comprises 15 residues. The CDR3 loop is CASSQPGAGRGTQYF. Written as DNA, the CDR3 is TGTGCCAGCAGCCAGCCGGGAGCAGGTCGTGGGACCCAGTACTTC.

This clonotype came up a few times. The J gene is TRBJ2-5, the V gene TRBV12-3 or TRBV12-4; D unclear. The CDR3 contains 11 residues. V gave up 6 bases and J gave up 3 bases, with 5 bases separating them. CDR3 sequence: CASRGKETQYF. CDR3 in DNA: TGTGCCAGCAGGGGAAAAGAGACCCAGTACTTC.

V gene TRBV18 combines with J gene TRBJ2-1, with a tentative D call TRBD2 (6 bases). The germline CDR1 and CDR2 sequences are KGHSH and LQKENI. The V end was cut by 1 base, the J end by 0 bases, with 7 bases between. The CDR3 is 15 amino acids. The CDR3 bases are TGTGCCAGCTCACCACGGGAGGCCTCCTACAATGAGCAGTTCTTC. Translating it yields CASSPREASYNEQFF. The variable domain in full, completed from reference TRBV18 and TRBJ2-1, reads NAGVMQNPRHLVRRRGQEARLRCSPMKGHSHVYWYRQLPEEGLKFMVYLQKENIIDESGMPKERFSAEFPKEGPSILRIQQVVRGDSAAYFCASSPREASYNEQFFGPGTRLTVL.

This clonotype was observed once. The chain combines TRBV28 with TRBJ2-3; 8 positions agree with TRBD1. The CDR3 length is 14 residues. After removal of 6 bases from V and 5 bases from J, the junction contained 7 bases not matched to a gene. CDR1 and CDR2 from the germline V gene are MDHEN and SYDVKM. The CDR3 protein is CASSLQGVGDTQYF. CDR3 DNA: TGTGCCAGCAGCCTACAGGGGGTCGGAGATACGCAGTATTTT.

The genes are TRBV20-1 and TRBJ1-5; D perhaps matches TRBD1 (5 bases). Trimming cost V 3 bases and J 3 bases, with 15 bases left between them. The CDR3 length is 15 residues. Germline CDR1 DFQATT, CDR2 SNEGSKA (reference sequence). CDR3 protein: CSASSTVGANQPQHF. The CDR3 DNA is TGCAGTGCTAGTTCTACCGTCGGGGCCAATCAGCCCCAGCATTTT.

The chain carries TRBV14 and TRBJ2-5, with TRBD1 as a possible D gene (5 bases). The CDR3 spans 13 residues. V lost 1 base and J 2 bases, leaving 5 bases between the germline ends. CDR1 and CDR2 (germline): SGHDN, FVKESK. The CDR3: CASSQGTQETQYF. CDR3 in DNA: TGTGCCAGCAGCCAAGGGACACAAGAGACCCAGTACTTC.

The CDR3 spells CASSRTGGDYEQYF. DNA of the CDR3: TGTGCCAGCAGCCGGACAGGGGGCGACTACGAGCAGTACTTC. The chain uses TRBV6-5 and TRBJ2-7; TRBD1 matches 11 bases. Germline-derived CDR1 and CDR2 are MNHEY and SVGAGI. Trimming cost V 6 bases and J 3 bases; bases outside gene matches: 4. This CDR3 region has 14 residues.

The rearrangement uses TRBV7-2 and TRBJ1-5, with D possibly TRBD1 on 6 matching bases. This CDR3 comprises 15 residues. Per germline, CDR1 SGHTA and CDR2 FQGNSA. V was trimmed by 5 bases and J by 4 bases, leaving 15 bases between them. The CDR3 nucleotides read TGTGCCAGCAGCCAAACAGGGCGTTCGAATCAGCCCCAGCATTTT. It codes for CASSQTGRSNQPQHF. Full variable domain (remainder filled in from reference TRBV7-2 and TRBJ1-5): GAGVSQSPSNKVTEKGKDVELRCDPISGHTALYWYRQSLGQGLEFLIYFQGNSAPDKSGLPSDRFSAERTGGSVSTLTIQRTQQEDSAVYLCASSQTGRSNQPQHFGDGTRLSIL.

J is TRBJ2-6 and V is TRBV10-3; D ambiguous. The germline gives CDR1 ENHRY, CDR2 SYGVKD. The CDR3 loop spans 15 amino acids. V was pared by 6 bases and J by 4 bases, with 13 bases between. The CDR3 spells CAISAVGSGANVLTF. For the CDR3, the DNA is TGTGCCATCAGCGCCGTGGGGTCAGGGGCCAACGTCCTGACTTTC.

The rearrangement uses TRBV5-1 and TRBJ1-2; tentative D call: TRBD1 (6 bases). V lost 2 bases, J lost 2 bases, and 13 bases lay in between. There are 15 residues in the CDR3. CDR1 is SGHRS, CDR2 YFSETQ, per germline. CDR3 loop: CASSLNGGPNYGYTF. The CDR3 DNA is TGCGCCAGCAGCTTAAACGGGGGCCCCAACTATGGCTACACCTTC.

The J gene is TRBJ2-3, the V gene TRBV29-1; 7 bases match TRBD1. Trimming removed 3 bases from V and 2 bases from J; junction bases left unmatched: 14. In germline, CDR1 is SQVTM, CDR2 ANQGSEA. The CDR3 extends over 17 amino acids. The CDR3 sequence is CSVERGQGRRITDTQYF. CDR3 sequence (DNA): TGCAGCGTTGAGAGGGGGCAAGGCCGGCGAATCACAGATACGCAGTATTTT.

The chain recombines TRBV20-1 with TRBJ2-5; 10 bases match TRBD2. Unmatched junction bases numbered 8, after V lost 6 bases and J lost 13 bases. The germline V gene encodes CDR1 DFQATT and CDR2 SNEGSKA (reference sequence). The CDR3 spans 11 residues. Here the CDR3 DNA reads TGCAGTGCCGGACTAGCGGAACACTGGTACTTC. It encodes CSAGLAEHWYF.

The chain uses TRBV29-1 and TRBJ2-7; D perhaps matches TRBD2 (6 bases). The CDR3 is 12 residues long. Germline loops: CDR1 SQVTM, CDR2 ANQGSEA. The V and J ends lost 4 bases and 2 bases respectively, with 9 bases between them. This CDR3 is CSVAASAYEQYF. CDR3 coding DNA: TGCAGCGTTGCGGCTAGCGCCTACGAGCAGTACTTC.

The chain carries TRBV6-1 and TRBJ1-1; D is ambiguous. The V gene's germline CDR1 is MNHNS and CDR2 SASEGT. Trimming pared 8 bases from V and 1 base from J, leaving 8 bases between. The CDR3 spans 12 residues. CDR3 coding DNA: TGTGCCAGCGGGAGGACGAACACTGAAGCTTTCTTT. Protein product: CASGRTNTEAFF.

The chain combines TRBV30 with TRBJ2-2; tentatively, D is TRBD2 (5 bases). CDR3 length: 14 amino acids. CDR1 is GTSNPN and CDR2 is SVGIG in the germline V gene (reference sequence). Trimming removed 5 bases at V and 4 bases at J, with 14 bases between. CDR3 region: CAWEDLAGTGELFF. CDR3 DNA: TGTGCCTGGGAGGACCTAGCAGGCACCGGGGAGCTGTTTTTT.

The genes are TRBV14 and TRBJ2-2; D not certain. Germline CDR1 is SGHDN and CDR2 is FVKESK. This CDR3 spans 15 amino acids. The V and J ends lost 2 bases and 2 bases respectively, with 9 bases between them. The CDR3 nucleotides are TGTGCCAGCAGCCAAAGACTGACCAACACCGGGGAGCTGTTTTTT. Protein sequence: CASSQRLTNTGELFF.

This chain joins TRBV29-1 and TRBJ2-7; D is unresolved. The CDR3 is 13 amino acids. Looked up from germline, CDR1 is SQVTM and CDR2 is ANQGSEA. Trimming cost V 3 bases and J 1 base, with 10 bases left between them. The CDR3 nucleotides are TGCAGCGTTGATAGGCTCCGGTCCTACGAGCAGTACGTC. Protein: CSVDRLRSYEQYV.